This T cell receptor (beta chain) originates from a study of shared clonotypes between healthy human individuals. In the naive CD8 group, cells lacked CD45RO and were positively selected for CCR7, so terminally differentiated effector memory CD45RA+ cells were left out. Sequenced by immunoSEQ multiplex PCR; TCRdb stores in-frame clones only, minus some. The sample lists under 850,000 clones; roughly 92% were seen once. The sequence was collected from a man aged 25-45 years in good health. Sequenced sample: naive CD8+ T cells sorted from blood.

Here the CDR3 DNA reads TGTGCCAGCAGCTTTTATACAGGATCCTACGAGCAGTACTTC. Translation gives CASSFYTGSYEQYF. The chain has TRBV11-2 and TRBJ2-7, with D perhaps matching TRBD1 (5 bases). In germline, CDR1 is SGHAT, CDR2 FQNNGV. The ends were cut back, 3 bases at V and 1 base at J, with 10 bases in the middle. This CDR3 region has 14 residues. Filled out from reference TRBV11-2 and TRBJ2-7, the complete variable domain reads EAGVAQSPRYKIIEKRQSVAFWCNPISGHATLYWYQQILGQGPKLLIQFQNNGVVDDSQLPKDRFSAERLKGVDSTLKIQPAKLEDSAVYLCASSFYTGSYEQYFGPGTRLTVT.